A selection of T cell receptor beta chains follows, all from one sample in a study of blood T cell repertoires in COVID-19. Sequenced by immunoSEQ multiplex PCR; TCRdb stores in-frame clones only, minus some. The data contain approximately 70,000 clones, 91% of them seen just once; the ten biggest clones take up roughly 14%. The source material was peripheral blood. These receptors originate from a human donor with active COVID-19. The donor label of this sample is uncertain. CDR3s include the opening cysteine and the closing phenylalanine or tryptophan.

V gene	J gene	CDR3 protein
TRBV20-1	TRBJ2-7	CSASGLHEQYF
TRBV28	TRBJ1-1	CASSPRTGGAFF
TRBV6-1	TRBJ1-3	CASSEARAVNTIYF
TRBV6-5	TRBJ2-7	CASSSGHLVYEQYF
TRBV28	TRBJ2-2	CASSWGQGNTGELFF
TRBV28	TRBJ1-2	CASSRTPYGYTF
TRBV29-1	TRBJ2-3	CSVGGLAGGDTQYF
TRBV7-2	TRBJ2-3	CASSLEEWNTQYF
TRBV6-6	TRBJ2-5	CASSRGLAGGPRSETQYF
TRBV14	TRBJ2-7	CASSLDRSSYEQYF
TRBV5-4	TRBJ2-3	CASSPGLASRTDTQYF
TRBV24-1	TRBJ2-1	CATSDLPSGSYNEQFF
TRBV6-6	TRBJ1-2	CASSNTNYGYTF
TRBV30	TRBJ2-3	CAWRVQGSPDTQYF
TRBV27	TRBJ2-7	CASSLLRAGGSYEQYF
TRBV27	TRBJ1-2	CASRTTGQGARGYTF
TRBV5-4	TRBJ2-3	CASSSGQQVRDTQYF
TRBV28	TRBJ2-7	CASRTGGADRYEQYF
TRBV2	TRBJ1-2	CASSEPPGSSYTF
TRBV7-7	TRBJ2-5	CASSAGTSGSETQYF
TRBV7-8	TRBJ2-5	CASSLDRGAETQYF
TRBV5-1	TRBJ1-1	CASSWTGLNTEAFF
TRBV5-1	TRBJ2-2	CASSPRTSGVTGELFF
TRBV18	TRBJ1-5	CASSPGQNQPQHF
TRBV24-1	TRBJ1-5	CATSDSPGSGQPQHF
TRBV5-5	TRBJ1-1	CASSLAPARGPEAFF
TRBV5-1	TRBJ2-1	CASSLAPGTYNEQFF
TRBV2	TRBJ2-5	CASSRGGVETQYF
TRBV18	TRBJ1-4	CASSLGVRGRLFF
TRBV28	TRBJ1-5	CASSPGGRDSNQPQHF
TRBV7-9	TRBJ2-1	CASSSTSGRASEQFF
TRBV4-1	TRBJ1-1	CASSQDGRKNTEAFF
TRBV4-1	TRBJ2-3	CASSQEGRAGDTQYF
TRBV4-1	TRBJ2-1	CASSRAVAGGNSYEQFF
TRBV28	TRBJ2-1	CASRPYWKGSTGVNYNEQFF
TRBV18	TRBJ1-1	CASSPFGGPDTEAFF
TRBV19	TRBJ1-4	CASSLRLRAIEKLFF
TRBV24-1	TRBJ1-1	CATSDLESPEAFF
TRBV12-3/TRBV12-4	TRBJ2-1	CASSRTGEEQFF
TRBV9	TRBJ1-2	CASSEGIRGDYGYTF
TRBV10-2	TRBJ2-1	CASSTSGQLSYNEQFF
TRBV7-2	TRBJ2-1	CASSSWTSGGSYNEQFF
TRBV9	TRBJ1-1	CASSVEGRGTEAFF
TRBV28	TRBJ2-7	CASSFQLASYEQYF
TRBV11-3	TRBJ1-1	CASTQGGMNTEAFF
TRBV27	TRBJ2-7	CASSLLQGPYEQYF
TRBV19	TRBJ2-5	CASSPGAGGRETQYF
TRBV3-1/TRBV3-2	TRBJ1-2	CASSQDLQGRYGYTF
TRBV7-3	TRBJ2-1	CASSSFSGKLDEQFF
TRBV7-9	TRBJ1-5	CASSQGTGNQPQHF
TRBV9	TRBJ2-3	CASSADGTSEDTQYF
TRBV20-1	TRBJ1-2	CSARYRDGYTF
TRBV6-5	TRBJ2-1	CASTAGGLGEQFF
TRBV30	TRBJ2-7	CAGTLLGSSHEQYF
TRBV14	TRBJ2-1	CASSHLPGVRLNEQFF
TRBV25-1	TRBJ1-4	CASSEGGGVATNEKLFF